This TCR beta chain was captured in a study of CD4+ T cells in melanoma. The data were produced by immunoSEQ multiplex PCR, yet TCRdb's version contains in-frame clones alone and is incomplete. This table holds roughly 110,000 clones, around 92% found once. V was pared by 4 bases and J by 6 bases, with 14 bases of the junction left unmatched. This CDR3 contains 17 residues. Germline CDR1 and CDR2: SGHNT and YYREEE (reference sequence). Note on this clone: Antigen unknown.

Points from the study as a whole: Diverse differentiation states were reported for melanoma neoantigen-specific CD4+ T cells. A reported correlation linked neoantigen-specific CD4+ T cells to CD8+, macrophage and B cell function.

The sequence came from a human donor with melanoma. The rearrangement joins TRBV5-4 to TRBJ2-1; TRBD1 agrees at 9 bases. Specimen: peripheral blood. Written as DNA, the CDR3 is TGTGCCAGCAGCATTGGAGGGGGACAGGGTGTTGGCAATGAGCAGTTCTTC. Its protein product is CASSIGGGQGVGNEQFF.